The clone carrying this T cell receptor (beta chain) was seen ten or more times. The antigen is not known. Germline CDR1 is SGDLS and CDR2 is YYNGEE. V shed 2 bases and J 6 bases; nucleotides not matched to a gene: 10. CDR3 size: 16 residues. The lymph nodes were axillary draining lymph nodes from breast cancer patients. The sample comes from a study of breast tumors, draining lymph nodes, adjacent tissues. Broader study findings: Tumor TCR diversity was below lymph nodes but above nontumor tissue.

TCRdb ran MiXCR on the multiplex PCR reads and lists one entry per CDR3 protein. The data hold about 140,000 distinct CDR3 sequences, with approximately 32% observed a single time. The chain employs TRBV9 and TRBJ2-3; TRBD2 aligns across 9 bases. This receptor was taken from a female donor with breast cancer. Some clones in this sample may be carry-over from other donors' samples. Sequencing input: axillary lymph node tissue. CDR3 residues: CASSVSPGLAVDTQYF. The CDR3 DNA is TGTGCCAGCAGCGTCTCTCCGGGACTAGCCGTCGATACGCAGTATTTT.